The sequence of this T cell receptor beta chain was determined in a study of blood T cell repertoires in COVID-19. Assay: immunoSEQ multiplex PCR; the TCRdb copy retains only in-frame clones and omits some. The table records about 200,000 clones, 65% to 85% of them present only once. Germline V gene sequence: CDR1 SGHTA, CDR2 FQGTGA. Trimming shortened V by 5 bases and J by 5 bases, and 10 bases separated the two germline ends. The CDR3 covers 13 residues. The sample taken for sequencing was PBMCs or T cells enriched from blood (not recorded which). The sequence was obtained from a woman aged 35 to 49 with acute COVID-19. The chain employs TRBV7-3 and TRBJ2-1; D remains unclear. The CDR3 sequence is CASSEEVNNEQFF. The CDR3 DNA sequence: TGTGCCAGCAGCGAAGAGGTGAACAATGAGCAGTTCTTC.